The TCR beta chain under discussion was sequenced for a study of cytomegalovirus exposure and HLA in healthy donors. Trimming took 8 bases from V and 4 from J, leaving 15 bases between them. Germline V gives CDR1 GTSNPN, CDR2 SVGIG (reference sequence). The CDR3 has 13 residues. 60 Vbeta and 13 Jbeta primers were used in PCR. Repertoires were generated with immunoSEQ multiplex PCR, while TCRdb's copy carries only in-frame clones and drops some. The table records under 250,000 clones, 82% of them present only once. The clonotype originates from a man aged 40-49 years in good health and CMV-seropositive. The sample taken for sequencing was PBMCs. V gene TRBV30 combines with J gene TRBJ2-1; possible D gene TRBD1, 5 bases. The CDR3, as DNA: TGTGCCCGGCAGGGTAACCCATACAATGAGCAGTTCTTC. Translation gives CARQGNPYNEQFF.